Following are 5 T cell receptor beta chains from one sample sequenced in a study of blood T cell repertoires in COVID-19. Clones were read by immunoSEQ multiplex PCR, and TCRdb kept only the in-frame ones, dropping some. The sample carries 95,000 to 100,000 clones, 79% recorded once. The specimen sequenced was peripheral blood. These receptors all come from an elderly woman with active or convalescent COVID-19.

The chain combines TRBV6-6 with TRBJ1-3; unclear D gene. V lost 10 bases to trimming and J lost 0 bases, with 10 bases between them. CDR1 and CDR2 from the germline V gene are MNHNY and SVGAGI (reference sequence). The CDR3 runs 13 residues. The CDR3 spells CATLPGSGNTIYF. For the CDR3, the DNA is TGTGCCACCCTACCGGGCTCTGGAAACACCATATATTTT.

This sequence joins TRBV5-1 and TRBJ2-5; D is undetermined. The V gene lost 4 bases and the J gene lost 5 bases, with 18 bases spanning the gap. The CDR3 extends over 15 amino acids. CDR1 and CDR2 from the germline V gene are SGHRS and YFSETQ. In nucleotides, the CDR3 is TGCGCCAGCAGCAAATCGACCCTTAGCCCTGAGACCCAGTACTTC. As protein: CASSKSTLSPETQYF.

This chain joins TRBV2 and TRBJ2-5; 12 bases align to TRBD2. V lost 6 bases to trimming and J lost 5 bases; unmatched junction nucleotides: 7. The CDR3 runs to 15 residues. Germline lookup yields CDR1 SNHLY and CDR2 FYNNEI. The CDR3 here is CASSSTSGRGETQYF. The CDR3 bases are TGTGCCAGCAGCTCGACTAGCGGGAGAGGGGAGACCCAGTACTTC.

This clone turned up a few times. The chain joins TRBV6-5 to TRBJ1-4, with D possibly matching TRBD1 (6 bases). CDR1 and CDR2 (germline): MNHEY, SVGAGI. Trimming cost V 6 bases and J 4 bases, with 12 bases left between them. The CDR3 extends over 14 amino acids. The CDR3 loop reads CASSKTGNNEKLFF. The CDR3 DNA follows: TGTGCCAGCAGCAAAACAGGGAATAATGAAAAACTGTTTTTT.

Only a few counts were recorded for this clone. The chain links TRBV15 to TRBJ2-1; 7 positions agree with TRBD2. CDR1 and CDR2 from the germline V gene are LNHNV and YYDKDF (reference sequence). J was trimmed by 6 bases and V by 0 bases; bases with no gene match: 8. The CDR3 is 16 residues long. CDR3 in amino acids: CATSRDLGGRINEQFF. DNA for the CDR3: TGTGCCACCAGCAGAGATCTGGGAGGGAGGATCAATGAGCAGTTCTTC. The variable domain in full, with the rest retrieved from reference TRBV15 and TRBJ2-1, is DAMVIQNPRYQVTQFGKPVTLSCSQTLNHNVMYWYQQKSSQAPKLLFHYYDKDFNNEADTPDNFQSRRPNTSFCFLDIRSPGLGDTAMYLCATSRDLGGRINEQFFGPGTRLTVL.